Below are 23 T cell receptor beta chains sequenced from a single sample in a study of OX40 agonist ivuxolimab in advanced cancers. The table came from immunoSEQ multiplex PCR; TCRdb's copy has only in-frame clones and leaves some out. In the table there are around 70,000 clones, roughly 84% of which are singletons. Material: CD4+ or CD8+ T cells sorted from blood, obtained in a trial of the OX40 agonist ivuxolimab. The receptors derive from an adult with an advanced solid tumor such as melanoma, head and neck, liver or kidney cancer.

The chain joins TRBV4-3 to TRBJ2-2; D is uncertain. V lost 0 bases, J lost 4 bases, and 6 bases lay in between. Germline V gives CDR1 LGHNA, CDR2 YSLEER. CDR3 size: 14 residues. CDR3 in amino acids: CASSQDVGTGELFF. DNA for the CDR3: TGCGCCAGCAGCCAAGATGTAGGCACCGGGGAGCTGTTTTTT.

This chain connects TRBV5-6 to TRBJ2-4, with D possibly being TRBD2 (5 bases). The germline CDR1 and CDR2 sequences are SGHDT and YYEEEE. Trimming pared 4 bases from V and 2 bases from J, leaving 22 bases between. The CDR3 contains 18 residues. This chain's CDR3 is CASSRSLGSLFPKNIQYF. DNA of the CDR3: TGTGCCAGCAGCCGATCACTAGGTTCACTTTTCCCCAAAAACATTCAGTACTTC.

In the case of this clone: Other DNA sequences of this sample code for an identical CDR3. This chain links TRBV11-2 with TRBJ2-5, with TRBD1 matching over 9 bases. V was pared by 2 bases and J by 2 bases, with 3 bases of the junction left unmatched. The CDR3 runs to 15 residues. Per the germline V gene, CDR1 is SGHAT and CDR2 is FQNNGV. The CDR3 protein is CASSLTGQGQETQYF. The CDR3 region has the DNA TGTGCCAGCAGCTTAACGGGACAGGGACAAGAGACCCAGTACTTC.

In this sample, this clone turned up a few times. A junction end diverges from the germline sequence, so it may reflect a read error. The CDR3 region has the DNA TGCAGTGTTGACGCGGGGGAAAACACTGAAGCTTTCTTT. Translated, it gives CSVDAGENTEAFF. The chain recombines TRBV29-1 with TRBJ1-1, with D possibly being TRBD1 (5 bases). There are 13 residues in the CDR3. Germline V lookup: CDR1 SQVTM, CDR2 ANQGSEA.

J is TRBJ1-1 and V is TRBV19; D ambiguous. Deletions cut 1 base from V and 0 bases from J, with 9 bases between. The CDR3 is made up of 15 amino acids. Germline CDR1 and CDR2: LNHDA and SQIVND (reference sequence). In DNA form, the CDR3 reads TGTGCCAGTAGTATAGTTGCGGTTATGAACACTGAAGCTTTCTTT. This translates into CASSIVAVMNTEAFF.

This clone was counted only a few times. The chain carries TRBV9 and TRBJ1-5, with D possibly matching TRBD1 (5 bases). Germline CDR1 reads SGDLS; CDR2 reads YYNGEE. CDR3 length: 14 amino acids. The V gene lost 1 base and the J gene lost 2 bases, with 7 bases spanning the gap. The chain's CDR3 is CASSVSGGNQPQHF. In DNA form, the CDR3 reads TGTGCCAGCAGCGTATCGGGGGGCAATCAGCCCCAGCATTTT.

The chain combines TRBV6-1 with TRBJ1-4, with D hard to call. CDR3 length: 12 residues. The V and J ends lost 5 bases and 0 bases respectively, with 1 base between them. Germline CDR1 and CDR2: MNHNS and SASEGT. The CDR3 spells CASSTTNEKLFF. In DNA form, the CDR3 reads TGTGCCAGCAGTACAACTAATGAAAAACTGTTTTTT.

This clone is a singleton in its sample. This chain uses TRBV7-8 with TRBJ1-1; D is unclear. The ends were cut back, 5 bases at V and 1 base at J, with 14 bases in the middle. CDR1 is SGHVS and CDR2 is FQNEAQ in the germline V gene. The length of the CDR3 is 15 residues. CDR3 bases: TGTGCCAGCAGCCCACTCGCGCAGGAGAACACTGAAGCTTTCTTT. Translation: CASSPLAQENTEAFF.

The J gene is TRBJ1-1, the V gene TRBV5-6, with D perhaps TRBD1 (5 bases). V was clipped by 4 bases and J by 2 bases, with 9 bases between them. The germline CDR1 and CDR2 sequences are SGHDT and YYEEEE. The CDR3 has 13 amino acids. In DNA, the CDR3 is TGTGCCAGCAGCGAAGACAGAAACACTGAAGCTTTCTTT. Translated, it gives CASSEDRNTEAFF.

This clone occurred a few times. The rearrangement joins TRBV18 to TRBJ1-1; 7 positions match TRBD1. Germline V gives CDR1 KGHSH, CDR2 LQKENI. J lost 1 base, V lost 2 bases, and 4 bases had no gene match. The CDR3 is 15 residues long. The CDR3 is CASSPLQGQNTEAFF. CDR3 bases: TGTGCCAGCTCACCATTACAGGGGCAGAACACTGAAGCTTTCTTT.

The J gene is TRBJ2-1, the V gene TRBV28; 8 bases are a match to TRBD2. There are 15 residues in the CDR3. V trimming: 2 bases; J trimming: 3 bases; junction bases outside the gene matches: 3. In germline, CDR1 is MDHEN, CDR2 SYDVKM. The CDR3 reads CASSLVGRVYNEQFF. In DNA form, the CDR3 reads TGTGCCAGCAGTTTAGTCGGGAGGGTCTACAATGAGCAGTTCTTC.

The V and J genes are TRBV7-2 and TRBJ1-6; a possible D gene is TRBD1 (5 bases). This CDR3 has 13 amino acids. Trimming left V 3 bases short and J 15 bases short, with 15 bases between. Looked up from germline, CDR1 is SGHTA and CDR2 is FQGNSA. The CDR3 region has the DNA TGTGCCAGCAGCTTCTCCGCGGGGGTAAGCCTCCACTTT. This translates into CASSFSAGVSLHF.

This clone came up once. The gene calls are TRBV5-1 and TRBJ2-7; 10 nucleotides align to TRBD1. Trimming cost V 2 bases and J 2 bases; bases outside gene matches: 4. The CDR3 has 15 residues. Germline lookup yields CDR1 SGHRS and CDR2 YFSETQ. The CDR3 sequence is CASSLQGQGTYEQYF. The CDR3 nucleotides are TGCGCCAGCAGCTTACAGGGACAGGGGACCTACGAGCAGTACTTC.

This clone was observed a single time. The rearrangement joins TRBV7-2 to TRBJ2-3; no definite D call. Deletions cut 1 base from V and 0 bases from J, with 5 bases between. The CDR3 has 14 residues. The germline CDR1 and CDR2 sequences are SGHTA and FQGNSA. Here the CDR3 DNA reads TGTGCCAGCAGCTTAGGGCCGAGCACAGATACGCAGTATTTT. This sequence encodes CASSLGPSTDTQYF.

The chain links TRBV4-3 to TRBJ1-1; D is perhaps TRBD1 (6 bases). The CDR3 has 15 amino acids. Per germline, CDR1 LGHNA and CDR2 YSLEER. The V end was cut by 1 base, the J end by 2 bases, with 11 bases between. The CDR3 DNA reads as TGCGCCAGCAGCCAAGGGGGGCTGGGAAACACTGAAGCTTTCTTT. Translated: CASSQGGLGNTEAFF.

The CDR3 DNA reads TGTGCCAGCTCACCTGGGACAGGGGACTACGAGCAGTACTTC. Encoded protein: CASSPGTGDYEQYF. The chain has TRBV18 and TRBJ2-7; 10 bases fit TRBD1. CDR1 is KGHSH and CDR2 is LQKENI in the germline V gene. The CDR3 runs to 14 residues. J lost 3 bases, V lost 3 bases, and 2 bases had no gene match. Full variable domain (remainder filled in from reference TRBV18 and TRBJ2-7): NAGVMQNPRHLVRRRGQEARLRCSPMKGHSHVYWYRQLPEEGLKFMVYLQKENIIDESGMPKERFSAEFPKEGPSILRIQQVVRGDSAAYFCASSPGTGDYEQYFGPGTRLTVT.

The gene calls are TRBV19 and TRBJ2-3; D remains unclear. Germline CDR1 reads LNHDA; CDR2 reads SQIVND (reference sequence). This CDR3 has 12 amino acids. V was trimmed by 3 bases and J by 5 bases, leaving 6 bases between them. The CDR3 coding sequence is TGTGCCAGTAGTATCAAAGGAGATACGCAGTATTTT. Its translation: CASSIKGDTQYF.

The rearrangement links TRBV28 to TRBJ2-3; 9 nucleotides agree with TRBD2. The V gene's germline CDR1 is MDHEN and CDR2 SYDVKM. With 6 bases clipped from V and 6 bases from J, the junction kept 16 bases outside the gene matches. The CDR3 totals 17 residues. CDR3 in amino acids: CASRLAGEVKRGDTQYF. Written as DNA, the CDR3 is TGTGCCAGCAGGTTAGCGGGAGAGGTGAAGAGAGGGGATACGCAGTATTTT. Full variable domain (outside the CDR3, taken from reference TRBV28 and TRBJ2-3): DVKVTQSSRYLVKRTGEKVFLECVQDMDHENMFWYRQDPGLGLRLIYFSYDVKMKEKGDIPEGYSVSREKKERFSLILESASTNQTSMYLCASRLAGEVKRGDTQYFGPGTRLTVL.

This rearrangement joins TRBV6-6 to TRBJ1-6; TRBD1 might be the D (5 bases). The ends were cut back, 10 bases at V and 5 bases at J, with 15 bases in the middle. This CDR3 has 14 amino acids. The germline gives CDR1 MNHNY, CDR2 SVGAGI (reference sequence). The CDR3 is CAIRDLGDNSPLHF. The CDR3, as DNA: TGTGCCATCCGGGACCTTGGGGATAATTCACCCCTCCACTTT.

The rearrangement joins TRBV6-6 to TRBJ1-6, with D possibly TRBD1 on 5 matching bases. This CDR3 spans 13 amino acids. V lost 6 bases and J lost 10, with 13 bases in between. Per germline, CDR1 MNHNY and CDR2 SVGAGI (reference sequence). The CDR3 sequence is CASRTTDGSPLHF. CDR3 coding DNA: TGTGCCAGCAGGACGACAGACGGGTCACCCCTCCACTTT.

V usage is TRBV28 and J usage is TRBJ2-7; D is perhaps TRBD2 (6 bases). Germline CDR1 MDHEN, CDR2 SYDVKM. Trimming cost V 3 bases and J 2 bases, with 11 bases left between them. The CDR3 is 14 residues long. CDR3: CASSLGGSTYEQYF. In nucleotides, the CDR3 is TGTGCCAGCAGTTTGGGGGGTTCTACCTACGAGCAGTACTTC.

The J gene is TRBJ1-1, the V gene TRBV6-1, with unresolved D. The CDR3 length is 12 residues. The V gene lost 4 bases and the J gene lost 11 bases, with 14 bases spanning the gap. The germline V gene has CDR1 MNHNS and CDR2 SASEGT. Here the CDR3 DNA reads TGTGCCAGCAGTGGACCTCAGGTAGAGGCTTTCTTT. Translated: CASSGPQVEAFF.

The CDR3 coding sequence is TGTGCCAGCTCACCACGTTCTGACTACACCGGGGAGCTGTTTTTT. It codes for CASSPRSDYTGELFF. This chain connects TRBV18 to TRBJ2-2; D is uncertain. CDR1 is KGHSH and CDR2 is LQKENI in the germline V gene. The V end was cut by 1 base, the J end by 3 bases, with 9 bases between. The CDR3 runs to 15 residues.